This section outlines one TCR beta chain sequence together with its context. Trimming shortened V by 1 base and J by 9 bases, and 12 bases separated the two germline ends. Germline loops: CDR1 MDHEN, CDR2 SYDVKM. The CDR3 consists of 13 residues. TCRdb's table, derived via immunoSEQ multiplex PCR, lists solely in-frame clones and lacks some. The sample holds fewer than 1.8 million clones, 98% to 99% seen once. These data belong to a study of shared clonotypes between healthy human individuals. The receptor comes from a man aged 25-45 years in good health. V gene TRBV28 combines with J gene TRBJ1-2; D is uncertain. Sequencing was carried out using naive CD4+ T cells sorted from blood. Subset indicated: CD45RA+ positively selected. CDR3 in DNA: TGTGCCAGCAGTTTATACGGTTCAACCCGCTACACCTTC. It encodes CASSLYGSTRYTF.